This TCR beta chain is drawn from a study of blood T cell repertoires in COVID-19. About the research overall: Acute and convalescent COVID-19 specimens originated in the United States, Italy and Spain. Sample material is recorded as cDNA or gDNA derived from T cells, B-cell-depleted T cells, or PBMCs.

Germline V gene data show CDR1 as LGHNA and CDR2 as YNFKEQ. Unmatched junction bases numbered 4, after V lost 0 bases and J lost 4 bases. CDR3 length equals 16 residues. Profiling relied on immunoSEQ multiplex PCR, and the TCRdb table lists in-frame clones only, not all of them. The sample has fewer than 150,000 clones, about three quarters seen once; the top ten hold 0.75% to 0.9%. The genes are TRBV4-2 and TRBJ1-5; 9 bases align to TRBD1. The sequencing input was peripheral blood. The source is a human donor with acute or convalescent COVID-19. The donor label of this sample is uncertain. CDR3 residues: CASSQDEGTGNQPQHF. The CDR3 nucleotides are TGTGCCAGCAGCCAAGACGAGGGGACAGGGAATCAGCCCCAGCATTTT.